In this sample, the clone carrying this T cell receptor beta chain turned up once. As yet, its antigen is unknown. Assay used: immunoSEQ multiplex PCR; TCRdb lists only in-frame clones, some missing. The sample comprises around 2,000,000 clones, around 95% of which are singletons, and 0.1% to 0.15% rests with the top ten. The CDR3 length is 13 residues. The ends lost 4 bases at V and 2 bases at J; junction bases unmatched: 1. Looked up from germline, CDR1 is MNHEY and CDR2 is SMNVEV (reference sequence). These data come from a study of shared clonotypes between healthy human individuals. Whole-study findings and limits: Despite large depth, sorted-subset datasets appeared incompletely sequenced.

The chain couples TRBV27 to TRBJ1-2, with 7 bases that match TRBD1. The clonotype comes from a man aged 18 to 30 in good health. The sequenced sample was naive CD4+ T cells sorted from blood. Noted subset: CD45RA+ positively selected. Written as DNA, the CDR3 is TGTGCCAGCAGTTCGGGACAGAACTATGGCTACACCTTC. It is translated as CASSSGQNYGYTF.